Following are 27 T cell receptor beta chains from one sample sequenced in a study of blood T cell repertoires in COVID-19 (dated by TCRdb to between 2020 and 2021). The library came from the immunoSEQ multiplex PCR assay. This is the immuneACCESS table as TCRdb keeps it, with only in-frame sequences that have V and J called. A part of the clones is gone; compared with another copy, unresolved V genes explain less than half, and the rest is unexplained. The sample yields hundreds of thousands of clones; 88% were counted once. Around 0.99% of the sample rests with the top ten. The sequenced sample was peripheral blood. The receptors were gathered from a woman between 35 and 50 years old who had recovered from COVID-19.

J is TRBJ1-6 and V is TRBV28; 7 bases line up with TRBD1. The ends lost 7 bases at V and 10 bases at J; junction bases unmatched: 13. In germline, CDR1 is MDHEN, CDR2 SYDVKM. CDR3 length equals 15 residues. This CDR3 reads CASTPRTGVRSPLHF. The CDR3 DNA follows: TGTGCCAGCACCCCCCGAACAGGGGTCAGGTCACCCCTCCACTTT.

The V gene is TRBV10-3, the J gene TRBJ2-3; 7 bases fit TRBD2. V lost 11 bases to trimming and J lost 4 bases; unmatched junction nucleotides: 15. CDR3 length: 15 residues. The germline V gene encodes CDR1 ENHRY and CDR2 SYGVKD. In nucleotides, the CDR3 is TGTGCCCTCTCCCCCCCGGGGGGTCTCGCAGATACGCAGTATTTT. Its protein is CALSPPGGLADTQYF.

There are a few counts of this clone. The chain carries TRBV30 and TRBJ2-2; 10 bases match TRBD1. J gave up 5 bases and V 5 bases, and 11 bases lay outside the gene matches. The V gene's germline CDR1 is GTSNPN and CDR2 SVGIG (reference sequence). This CDR3 is 16 amino acids long. The CDR3 DNA is TGTGCCTGGCTAGGCCTCGGACAGGGGGGGACCGGGGAGCTGTTTTTT. Its protein product is CAWLGLGQGGTGELFF.

This chain uses TRBV30 with TRBJ1-4; perhaps TRBD1 as D (6 bases). The CDR3 runs to 12 residues. Germline-derived CDR1 and CDR2 are GTSNPN and SVGIG (reference sequence). V was shortened by 2 bases and J by 8 bases, with 9 bases between the two germline ends. The CDR3 protein is CAWSPGQEKLFF. DNA of the CDR3: TGTGCCTGGAGTCCAGGACAGGAAAAACTGTTTTTT.

CDR3 sequence (DNA): TGTGCCAGCAGTTACGGGGCAGGGGCGGACTATGGCTACACCTTC. Protein sequence: CASSYGAGADYGYTF. This sequence joins TRBV6-5 and TRBJ1-2, with TRBD1 as a possible D gene (6 bases). The CDR3 spans 15 residues. Trimming removed 2 bases at V and 3 bases at J, with 13 bases between. In germline, CDR1 is MNHEY, CDR2 SVGAGI.

The chain uses TRBV7-3 and TRBJ1-2; D uncertain. V lost 1 base and J lost 0, with 9 bases in between. Germline V CDR1 and CDR2: SGHTA, FQGTGA. The CDR3 has 15 amino acids. CDR3 sequence reads: CASSLMPRTNYGYTF. As DNA, the CDR3 is TGTGCCAGCAGCTTAATGCCCAGGACTAACTATGGCTACACCTTC. The full variable domain, in which reference TRBV7-3 and TRBJ1-2 provide the parts outside the CDR3, is GAGVSQTPSNKVTEKGKYVELRCDPISGHTALYWYRQSLGQGPEFLIYFQGTGAADDSGLPNDRFFAVRPEGSVSTLKIQRTERGDSAVYLCASSLMPRTNYGYTFGSGTRLTVV.

The chain carries TRBV29-1 and TRBJ1-5, with 11 bases fitting TRBD1. Germline loops: CDR1 SQVTM, CDR2 ANQGSEA. This CDR3 is 15 amino acids long. After removal of 3 bases from V and 5 bases from J, the junction contained 6 bases not matched to a gene. CDR3 sequence reads: CSVDQGGQGDQPQHF. The CDR3 DNA reads as TGCAGCGTTGACCAGGGGGGACAGGGGGATCAGCCCCAGCATTTT.

Details on this clone: Additional DNA sequences in this sample encode the identical CDR3. The chain has TRBV3-1 (or the pseudogene TRBV3-2) and TRBJ2-2; 10 bases map to TRBD2. There are 16 residues in the CDR3. V trimming: 1 base; J trimming: 4 bases; junction bases outside the gene matches: 3. The germline V gene has CDR1 LGHDT and CDR2 YNNKEL (reference sequence). The CDR3 DNA reads TGTGCCAGCAGCCAAGGGCTAGCGGGAGTCACCGGGGAGCTGTTTTTT. Translation: CASSQGLAGVTGELFF.

CDR3 nucleotide sequence: TGTGCCAGCACCCAGGGGAGTCCCTACAATGAGCAGTTCTTC. This gives the protein CASTQGSPYNEQFF. This chain links TRBV6-5 with TRBJ2-1; possibly TRBD1 for D (6 bases). The CDR3 length is 14 residues. V lost 7 bases and J 2 bases, leaving 12 bases between the germline ends. Germline lookup yields CDR1 MNHEY and CDR2 SVGAGI.

The CDR3 DNA reads TGTGCTAGTGGTTTGGGTAGCGGACCAGGAGATACGCAGTATTTT. Translation gives CASGLGSGPGDTQYF. V is TRBV12-5 and J is TRBJ2-3; possibly TRBD2 for D (6 bases). CDR1 and CDR2 from the germline V gene are LGHNT and FRNRAP. The ends were cut back, 1 base at V and 5 bases at J, with 13 bases in the middle. The CDR3 is made up of 15 amino acids.

The gene calls are TRBV28 and TRBJ2-1, with TRBD2 matching 7 bases. Germline values: CDR1 MDHEN, CDR2 SYDVKM. With 7 bases clipped from V and 1 base from J, the junction kept 10 bases outside the gene matches. This CDR3 has 16 amino acids. The CDR3: CASKGPLAVSYNEQFF. The CDR3 DNA follows: TGTGCCAGCAAGGGCCCCCTAGCGGTTTCCTACAATGAGCAGTTCTTC.

This rearrangement joins TRBV18 to TRBJ1-1; 8 nucleotides align to TRBD1. After removal of 3 bases from V and 4 bases from J, the junction contained 4 bases not matched to a gene. Germline V gene sequence: CDR1 KGHSH, CDR2 LQKENI. The CDR3 covers 14 residues. As DNA, the CDR3 is TGTGCCAGCTCACCGGACAGGGTGGTCACTGAAGCTTTCTTT. Amino acid sequence: CASSPDRVVTEAFF.

This chain uses TRBV19 with TRBJ2-2; 9 bases are a match to TRBD2. The CDR3 has 14 amino acids. With 6 bases clipped from V and 8 bases from J, the junction kept 7 bases outside the gene matches. Germline loops: CDR1 LNHDA, CDR2 SQIVND (reference sequence). The CDR3 sequence: CASRASGIAGELFF. The CDR3, as DNA: TGTGCCAGTAGGGCTAGCGGGATTGCGGGGGAGCTGTTTTTT.

This sequence joins TRBV2 and TRBJ2-7; 7 nucleotides agree with TRBD2. The V segment lost 8 bases and the J segment 3 bases; nucleotides outside the gene matches: 7. Germline V CDR1 and CDR2: SNHLY, FYNNEI. There are 13 residues in the CDR3. CDR3 DNA: TGTGCCAGCGAACTAGCGTCCCACTACGAGCAGTACTTC. It is translated as CASELASHYEQYF.

This sequence joins TRBV6-4 and TRBJ2-3; D might be TRBD1 (5 bases). With 4 bases removed from V and 2 bases from J, the gap between germline ends came to 10 bases. The germline V gene has CDR1 MRHNA and CDR2 SNTAGT. The CDR3 is 14 amino acids. The CDR3 DNA reads TGTGCCAGCAGTGTGACCGGACACACAGATACGCAGTATTTT. Translated: CASSVTGHTDTQYF.

This rearrangement joins TRBV6-5 to TRBJ2-7; 11 nucleotides agree with TRBD1. This CDR3 spans 16 amino acids. CDR1 and CDR2 from the germline V gene are MNHEY and SVGAGI. With 4 bases clipped from V and 2 bases from J, the junction kept 7 bases outside the gene matches. The CDR3 sequence is CASSSRPDRGPYEQYF. In DNA form, the CDR3 reads TGTGCCAGCAGTTCTCGTCCGGACAGGGGGCCCTACGAGCAGTACTTC.

The chain employs TRBV7-9 and TRBJ2-6; D is uncertain. The germline V gene has CDR1 SEHNR and CDR2 FQNEAQ (reference sequence). This CDR3 has 16 residues. The V gene lost 1 base and the J gene lost 0 bases, with 7 bases spanning the gap. The CDR3 coding sequence is TGTGCCAGCAGCTTAGGTGGCTCCTCTGGGGCCAACGTCCTGACTTTC. Amino acids: CASSLGGSSGANVLTF.

This clone was counted a few times. The rearrangement joins TRBV28 to TRBJ1-1, with 8 bases identical to TRBD1. CDR3 length: 16 residues. CDR1 and CDR2 from the germline V gene are MDHEN and SYDVKM. Losses at the gene ends were 5 bases for V and 4 bases for J; bases not matched to a gene: 12. The CDR3 nucleotides are TGTGCCAGCAGTCTACTATCGGGACAGGCCACCACTGAAGCTTTCTTT. Translating gives CASSLLSGQATTEAFF.

The rearrangement uses TRBV5-4 and TRBJ1-1; TRBD1 matches 11 bases. This CDR3 is built from 15 residues. With 0 bases clipped from V and 7 bases from J, the junction kept 5 bases outside the gene matches. Germline loops: CDR1 SGHNT, CDR2 YYREEE (reference sequence). The CDR3 nucleotides are TGTGCCAGCAGCTTGGCGGGCGGGACAGGGGGTGAAGCTTTCTTT. Translated, it gives CASSLAGGTGGEAFF. The entire variable domain, with the rest obtained from reference TRBV5-4 and TRBJ1-1, is as follows: ETGVTQSPTHLIKTRGQQVTLRCSSQSGHNTVSWYQQALGQGPQFIFQYYREEENGRGNFPPRFSGLQFPNYSSELNVNALELDDSALYLCASSLAGGTGGEAFFGQGTRLTVV.

This sequence joins TRBV2 and TRBJ2-7; maybe TRBD1 (5 bases). Germline lookup yields CDR1 SNHLY and CDR2 FYNNEI. Trimming left V 6 bases short and J 5 bases short, with 14 bases between. The CDR3 runs 13 residues. The CDR3 sequence is CASSPGSPHEQYV. For the CDR3, the DNA is TGTGCCAGCAGCCCAGGGTCACCCCACGAGCAGTACGTC.

The chain carries TRBV2 and TRBJ2-5, with TRBD1 identical over 7 bases. V lost 6 bases, J lost 5 bases, and 6 bases stayed unmatched. Germline V gene sequence: CDR1 SNHLY, CDR2 FYNNEI. There are 13 residues in the CDR3. CDR3 DNA sequence: TGTGCCAGCAGGACCACAGGGGTCGAGACCCAGTACTTC. Protein product: CASRTTGVETQYF.

This chain links TRBV3-1 (or the pseudogene TRBV3-2) with TRBJ2-3; 10 bases map to TRBD2. Per germline, CDR1 LGHDT and CDR2 YNNKEL (reference sequence). The CDR3 extends over 16 amino acids. Germline trimming cut 4 bases from V and 4 bases from J; bases unmatched to any gene: 8. CDR3 protein: CASSPGASGSADTQYF. For the CDR3, the DNA is TGTGCCAGCAGCCCTGGGGCTAGCGGGAGCGCAGATACGCAGTATTTT.

V is TRBV3-1 (or the pseudogene TRBV3-2) and J is TRBJ2-7; 9 bases agree with TRBD2. Germline loops: CDR1 LGHDT, CDR2 YNNKEL (reference sequence). J gave up 6 bases and V 4 bases, and 13 bases lay outside the gene matches. The CDR3 is 16 amino acids. The CDR3 DNA reads as TGTGCCAGCAGCCCGCTTGCGGGAGGGCCCTCGGTCGAGCAGTACTTC. Protein sequence: CASSPLAGGPSVEQYF.

The chain carries TRBV30 and TRBJ2-1; D call uncertain. V was pared by 0 bases and J by 0 bases, with 9 bases between. The V gene's germline CDR1 is GTSNPN and CDR2 SVGIG (reference sequence). This CDR3 has 15 amino acids. CDR3 protein: CAWSVPGSSYNEQFF. CDR3 coding DNA: TGTGCCTGGAGTGTACCTGGCAGCTCCTACAATGAGCAGTTCTTC.

This rearrangement joins TRBV4-3 to TRBJ2-1, with 11 positions matching TRBD1. The CDR3 length is 14 residues. Germline V gene sequence: CDR1 LGHNA, CDR2 YSLEER. With 4 bases clipped from V and 9 bases from J, the junction kept 5 bases outside the gene matches. In DNA form, the CDR3 reads TGCGCCAGCAGCCGAGGACAGGGGGCGGTTGAGCAGTTCTTC. It translates to CASSRGQGAVEQFF.

The genes are TRBV10-1 and TRBJ1-1; no definite D call. Germline values: CDR1 WNHNN, CDR2 SYGVQD (reference sequence). V lost 2 bases, J lost 0 bases, and 7 bases lay in between. The CDR3 extends over 14 amino acids. The CDR3 spells CASSEGGLNTEAFF. The CDR3 bases are TGCGCCAGCAGTGAGGGCGGATTGAACACTGAAGCTTTCTTT.

This chain uses TRBV10-2 with TRBJ2-3; 7 positions agree with TRBD2. The CDR3 is made up of 15 amino acids. The V segment lost 8 bases and the J segment 2 bases; nucleotides outside the gene matches: 10. The germline V gene has CDR1 WSHSY and CDR2 SAAADI. CDR3 bases: TGCGCCAGCGGAGGTGGGAGGGCCCACACAGATACGCAGTATTTT. This codes for CASGGGRAHTDTQYF.